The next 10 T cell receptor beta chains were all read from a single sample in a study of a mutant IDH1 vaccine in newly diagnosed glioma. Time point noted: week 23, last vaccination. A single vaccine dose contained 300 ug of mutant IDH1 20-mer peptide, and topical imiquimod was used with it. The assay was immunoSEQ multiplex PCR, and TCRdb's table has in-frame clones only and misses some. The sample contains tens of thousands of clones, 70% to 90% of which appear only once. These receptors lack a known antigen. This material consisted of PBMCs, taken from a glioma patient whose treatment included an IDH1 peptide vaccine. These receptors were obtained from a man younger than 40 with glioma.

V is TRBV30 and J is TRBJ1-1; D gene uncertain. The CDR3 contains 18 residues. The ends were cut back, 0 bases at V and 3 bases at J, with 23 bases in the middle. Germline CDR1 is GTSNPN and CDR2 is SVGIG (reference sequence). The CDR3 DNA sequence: TGTGCCTGGAGTGTACGTTCCAGCATCCGACCCCAAGACACTGAAGCTTTCTTT. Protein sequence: CAWSVRSSIRPQDTEAFF.

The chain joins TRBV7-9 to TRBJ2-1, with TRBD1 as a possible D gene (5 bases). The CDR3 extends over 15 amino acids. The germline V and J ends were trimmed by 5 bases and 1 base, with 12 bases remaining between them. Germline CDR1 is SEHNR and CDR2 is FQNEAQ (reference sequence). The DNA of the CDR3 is TGTGCCAGCAGCCGAGCGACAGTTTCCTACAATGAGCAGTTCTTC. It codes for CASSRATVSYNEQFF.

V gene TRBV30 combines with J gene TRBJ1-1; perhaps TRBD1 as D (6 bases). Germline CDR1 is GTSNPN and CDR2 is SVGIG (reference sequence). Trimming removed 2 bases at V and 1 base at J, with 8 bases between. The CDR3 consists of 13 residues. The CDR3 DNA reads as TGTGCCTGGAGTTCGGGGGCGAACACTGAAGCTTTCTTT. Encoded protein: CAWSSGANTEAFF. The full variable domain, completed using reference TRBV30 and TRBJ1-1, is SQTIHQWPATLVQPVGSPLSLECTVEGTSNPNLYWYRQAAGRGLQLLFYSVGIGQISSEVPQNLSASRPQDRQFILSSKKLLLSDSGFYLCAWSSGANTEAFFGQGTRLTVV.

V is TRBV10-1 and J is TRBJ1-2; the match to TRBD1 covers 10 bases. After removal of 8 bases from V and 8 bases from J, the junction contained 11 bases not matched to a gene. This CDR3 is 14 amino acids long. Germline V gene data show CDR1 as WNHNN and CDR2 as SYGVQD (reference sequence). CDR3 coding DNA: TGCGCCAGCGCCCGAGACAGGGGGCTTGGGGGCTACACCTTC. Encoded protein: CASARDRGLGGYTF.

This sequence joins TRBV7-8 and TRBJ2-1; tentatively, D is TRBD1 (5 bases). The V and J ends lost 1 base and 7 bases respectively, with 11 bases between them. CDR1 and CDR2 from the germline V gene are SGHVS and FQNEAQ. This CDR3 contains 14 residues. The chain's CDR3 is CASSLVWTSNEQFF. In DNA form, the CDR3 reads TGTGCCAGCAGCTTAGTTTGGACATCGAATGAGCAGTTCTTC.

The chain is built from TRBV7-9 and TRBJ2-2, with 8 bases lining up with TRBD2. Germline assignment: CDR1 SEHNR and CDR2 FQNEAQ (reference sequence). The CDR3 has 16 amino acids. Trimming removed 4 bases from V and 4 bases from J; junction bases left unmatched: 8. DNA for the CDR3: TGTGCCAGCAGCTCCAGAGCGGGGGATGGCACCGGGGAGCTGTTTTTT. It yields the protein CASSSRAGDGTGELFF.

The CDR3 coding sequence is TGTGCCATCAGTGCACTGGGACAGGGAAGCAATCAGCCCCAGCATTTT. Translation gives CAISALGQGSNQPQHF. The chain employs TRBV10-3 and TRBJ1-5; 9 bases fit TRBD1. CDR1 and CDR2 (germline): ENHRY, SYGVKD. This CDR3 comprises 16 residues. The V segment lost 4 bases and the J segment 1 base; nucleotides outside the gene matches: 5.

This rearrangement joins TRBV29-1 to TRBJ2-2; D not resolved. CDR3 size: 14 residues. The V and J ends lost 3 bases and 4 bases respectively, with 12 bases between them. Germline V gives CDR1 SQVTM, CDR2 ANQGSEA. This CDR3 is CSVEGRSGTGELFF. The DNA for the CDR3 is TGCAGCGTTGAGGGCAGGTCGGGCACCGGGGAGCTGTTTTTT.

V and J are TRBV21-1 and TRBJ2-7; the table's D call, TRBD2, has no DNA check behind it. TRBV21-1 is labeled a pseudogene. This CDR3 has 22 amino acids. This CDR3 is CASSKVAWWVQGGGALWDEQYF. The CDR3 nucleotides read TGTGCCAGCAGCAAAGTGGCCTGGTGGGTCCAAGGCGGGGGGGCCCTTTGGGACGAGCAGTACTTC.

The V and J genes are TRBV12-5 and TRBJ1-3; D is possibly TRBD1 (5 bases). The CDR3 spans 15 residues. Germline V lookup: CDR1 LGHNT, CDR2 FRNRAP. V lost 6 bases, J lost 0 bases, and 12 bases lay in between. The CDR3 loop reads CASGQNRSSGNTIYF. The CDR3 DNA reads TGTGCTAGTGGCCAAAACAGGAGCTCTGGAAACACCATATATTTT.